This T cell receptor beta chain comes out of a study of shared clonotypes between healthy human individuals. In the naive CD8 group, cells lacked CD45RO and were positively selected for CCR7, so terminally differentiated effector memory CD45RA+ cells were left out. Each of the donors was a healthy adult who was HIV-negative and had not had a recent acute infection or vaccination. General study findings and limits: Among a few donors, around 5% of naive CD4 clonotypes were found in common.

The CDR3 loop spans 14 amino acids. V shed 1 base and J shed 3 bases, with 7 bases lying between them. Germline-derived CDR1 and CDR2 are LNHNV and YYDKDF (reference sequence). The assay was immunoSEQ multiplex PCR, and TCRdb's table has in-frame clones only and misses some. The table records hundreds of thousands of clones, roughly 98% of them present only once. Comments on this clone: The antigen is not known.

The sequence was collected from a man aged 25-45 years in good health. The chain employs TRBV15 and TRBJ2-1; the D is unclear. Material: naive CD8+ T cells sorted from blood. CDR3 amino acids: CATSRVADYNEQFF. CDR3 nucleotide sequence: TGTGCCACCAGCAGAGTTGCCGACTACAATGAGCAGTTCTTC. The complete variable domain, with remaining parts taken from reference TRBV15 and TRBJ2-1, reads DAMVIQNPRYQVTQFGKPVTLSCSQTLNHNVMYWYQQKSSQAPKLLFHYYDKDFNNEADTPDNFQSRRPNTSFCFLDIRSPGLGDTAMYLCATSRVADYNEQFFGPGTRLTVL.